This T cell receptor (beta chain) was recovered during a study of human T cells and chemical hapten exposure. The wider study: Slight differences in pooled library volume were the main source of varying TCR yields across samples. Study findings and constraints: TCRs at a frequency above 1 in 1000 stayed unchanged with DPC sensitization.

TCRdb redid the calling of the RACE reads with MiXCR, one entry per CDR3 protein. Among about 290,000 distinct CDR3 sequences listed, just under 8% were seen once. Regarding time point: pre-sensitization, week 0. Treatment reported: therapeutic diphenylcyclopropenone sensitization with weekly scalp DPC. Venepuncture was done earlier than the placement of each patch test. Each donor was an alopecia patient between 18 and 70 years of age who qualified for DPC. The CDR3 sequence is 14 residues long. CDR1 and CDR2 from the germline V gene are SGDLS and YYNGEE. V lost 3 bases, J lost 7 bases, and 11 bases lay in between. This clonotype has only a few counts. Its antigen is as yet unknown.

This sequence joins TRBV9 and TRBJ1-6; D uncertain. Specimen: whole blood, collected in connection with sensitization to the hapten diphenylcyclopropenone (DPC). This TCR came from a man between 18 and 29 years old with alopecia areata. Some clones in this sample may be carry-over from other donors' samples. CDR3 in amino acids: CASSGDTKNSPLHF. In nucleotides, the CDR3 is TGTGCCAGCAGCGGCGACACAAAGAATTCACCCCTCCACTTT.